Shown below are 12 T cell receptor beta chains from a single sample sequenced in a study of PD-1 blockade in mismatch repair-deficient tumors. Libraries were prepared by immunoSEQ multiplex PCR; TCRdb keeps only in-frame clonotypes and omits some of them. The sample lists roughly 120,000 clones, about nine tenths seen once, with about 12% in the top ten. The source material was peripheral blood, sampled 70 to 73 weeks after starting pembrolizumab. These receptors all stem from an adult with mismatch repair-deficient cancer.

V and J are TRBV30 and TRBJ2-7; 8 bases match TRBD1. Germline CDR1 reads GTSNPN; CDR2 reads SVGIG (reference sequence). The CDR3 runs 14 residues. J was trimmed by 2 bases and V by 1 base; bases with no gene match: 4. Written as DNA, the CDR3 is TGTGCCTGGAGTGCCCCGGACAGGGCCTACGAGCAGTACTTC. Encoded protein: CAWSAPDRAYEQYF.

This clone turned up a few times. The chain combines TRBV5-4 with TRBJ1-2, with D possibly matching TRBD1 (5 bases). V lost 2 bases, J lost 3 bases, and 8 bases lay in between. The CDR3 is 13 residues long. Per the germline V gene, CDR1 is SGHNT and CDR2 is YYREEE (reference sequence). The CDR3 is CASSFPTDYGYTF. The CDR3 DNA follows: TGTGCCAGCAGCTTTCCGACAGACTATGGCTACACCTTC.

The CDR3 DNA reads TGTGCCAGCAGTGAAGCATATATGAAACCCAGGGAGGTGCAGCCCCAGCATTTT. It yields the protein CASSEAYMKPREVQPQHF. The V gene is TRBV6-1, the J gene TRBJ1-5; the D gene is possibly TRBD1 (5 bases). There are 18 residues in the CDR3. Trimming stripped 0 bases from V and 7 bases from J, with 22 bases between. Germline lookup yields CDR1 MNHNS and CDR2 SASEGT.

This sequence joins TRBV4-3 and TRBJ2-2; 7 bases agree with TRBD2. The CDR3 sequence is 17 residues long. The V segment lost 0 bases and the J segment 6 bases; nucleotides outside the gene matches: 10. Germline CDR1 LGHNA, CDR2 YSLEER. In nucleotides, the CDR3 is TGCGCCAGCAGCCAAGAAGCTCCCGGGGGGATCCCCGGGGAGCTGTTTTTT. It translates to CASSQEAPGGIPGELFF.

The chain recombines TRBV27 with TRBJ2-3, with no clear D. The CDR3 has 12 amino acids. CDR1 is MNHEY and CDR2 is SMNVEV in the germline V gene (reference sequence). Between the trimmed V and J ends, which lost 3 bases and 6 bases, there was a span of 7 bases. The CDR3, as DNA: TGTGCCAGCAGTTTCCCCGGCGATACGCAGTATTTT. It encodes CASSFPGDTQYF.

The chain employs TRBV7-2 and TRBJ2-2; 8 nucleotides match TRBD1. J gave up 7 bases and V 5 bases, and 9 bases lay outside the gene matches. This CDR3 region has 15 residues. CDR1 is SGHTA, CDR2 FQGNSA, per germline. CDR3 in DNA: TGTGCCAGCAGCACATCAGGGGGCGCCGACGGGGAGCTGTTTTTT. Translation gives CASSTSGGADGELFF.

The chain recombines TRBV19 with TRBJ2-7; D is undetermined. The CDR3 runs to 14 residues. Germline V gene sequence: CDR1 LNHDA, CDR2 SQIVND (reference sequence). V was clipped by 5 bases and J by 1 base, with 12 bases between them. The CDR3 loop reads CASSPAGGSYEQYF. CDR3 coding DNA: TGTGCCAGTAGTCCCGCAGGTGGTTCCTACGAGCAGTACTTC.

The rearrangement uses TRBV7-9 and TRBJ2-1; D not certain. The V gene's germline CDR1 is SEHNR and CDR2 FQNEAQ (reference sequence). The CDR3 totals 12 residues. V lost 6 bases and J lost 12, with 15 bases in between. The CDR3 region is CASRVDRATQFF. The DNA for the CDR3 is TGTGCCAGCAGGGTAGACCGGGCAACGCAGTTCTTC.

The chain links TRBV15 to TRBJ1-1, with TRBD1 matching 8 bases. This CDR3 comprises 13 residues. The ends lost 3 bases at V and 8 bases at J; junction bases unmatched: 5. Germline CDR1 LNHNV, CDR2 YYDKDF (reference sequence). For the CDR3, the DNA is TGTGCCACCAGCAGGGGGACAGGAGCCGAAGCTTTCTTT. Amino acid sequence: CATSRGTGAEAFF.

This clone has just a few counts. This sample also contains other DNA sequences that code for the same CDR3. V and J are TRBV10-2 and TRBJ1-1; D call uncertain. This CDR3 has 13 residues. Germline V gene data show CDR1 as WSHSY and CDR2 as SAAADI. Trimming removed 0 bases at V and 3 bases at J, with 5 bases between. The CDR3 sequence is CASSESLDTEAFF. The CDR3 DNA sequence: TGCGCCAGCAGTGAGTCCTTGGACACTGAAGCTTTCTTT.

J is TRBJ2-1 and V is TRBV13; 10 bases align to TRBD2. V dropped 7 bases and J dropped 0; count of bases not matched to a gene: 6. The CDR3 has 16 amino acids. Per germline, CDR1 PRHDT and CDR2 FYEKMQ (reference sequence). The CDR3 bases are TGTGCCAGCACATTGCCTAGCGGGAGCTCCTACAATGAGCAGTTCTTC. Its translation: CASTLPSGSSYNEQFF.

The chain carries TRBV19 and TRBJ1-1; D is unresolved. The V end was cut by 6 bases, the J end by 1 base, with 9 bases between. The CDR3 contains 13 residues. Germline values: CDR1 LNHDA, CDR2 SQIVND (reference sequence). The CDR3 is CASRSPENTEAFF. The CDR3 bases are TGTGCCAGTAGAAGTCCAGAGAACACTGAAGCTTTCTTT.